This T cell receptor (beta chain) was observed in a study of T-cell reconstitution after alpha-beta-depleted transplantation in children. This clonotype has a count of ten or more. Using unique molecular identifiers, the investigators prepared the TCRbeta library. TCRdb re-called the PCR reads through MiXCR, storing one row per CDR3 protein. The profile covers some 400,000 distinct CDR3 sequences, with about a fifth appearing a single time and 3.8% taken by the ten largest. Sequencing used PBMCs from the stem cell graft donor, obtained from the stem cell graft. This sequence originates from a human donor who donated a stem cell graft to a child with acute myeloid leukemia.

In nucleotides, the CDR3 is TGTGCCAGCAGCCCTTTCCAGGGGGCTTCAGGCGGGGAGCTGTTTTTT. Protein: CASSPFQGASGGELFF. The gene calls are TRBV14 and TRBJ2-2; 8 bases agree with TRBD1. The length of the CDR3 is 16 residues. Germline CDR1 and CDR2: SGHDN and FVKESK. Trimming removed 4 bases from V and 7 bases from J; junction bases left unmatched: 11.